A single sample is the source of the 31 T cell receptor beta chains below, sequenced in a study of CD8+CD57+ T cells in acquired aplastic anemia. TCR beta VDJ and CDR3 profiling used genomic DNA as template. One entry per CDR3 protein, called by TCRdb with MiXCR from the reads. Of about 180,000 distinct CDR3 sequences in the sample, approximately 46% are singletons; the top ten hold under 3%. Material for sequencing was sorted CD4+, CD8+, or CD8+CD57+ T cells (not recorded which) from PBMCs. These receptors all stem from a human donor in good health.

The chain has TRBV7-2 and TRBJ2-7; 10 bases fit TRBD2. This CDR3 is 14 amino acids long. V trimming: 5 bases; J trimming: 4 bases; junction bases outside the gene matches: 5. CDR1 and CDR2 (germline): SGHTA, FQGNSA. The CDR3 reads CASSPSGRGYEQYF. CDR3 in DNA: TGTGCCAGCAGCCCCAGCGGGAGGGGTTACGAGCAGTACTTC.

The genes are TRBV24-1 and TRBJ2-7, with D unclear. This CDR3 is 17 amino acids long. Germline loops: CDR1 KGHDR, CDR2 SFDVKD. Trimming took off 5 bases at V and 2 bases at J, with 21 bases between the two ends. Written as DNA, the CDR3 is TGTGCCACCAGTGCCACATTTCCGAAGGGTATCCCCTACGAGCAGTACTTC. Translation gives CATSATFPKGIPYEQYF.

This clonotype was seen many times. The chain combines TRBV7-9 with TRBJ1-1; 9 bases map to TRBD1. In germline, CDR1 is SEHNR, CDR2 FQNEAQ (reference sequence). This CDR3 is built from 15 residues. The V and J ends lost 1 base and 4 bases, in that order; junction bases with no gene match: 4. For the CDR3, the DNA is TGTGCCAGCAGCTTAGGGGACAGGGAGGGCACTGAAGCTTTCTTT. Its protein is CASSLGDREGTEAFF.

With respect to this clonotype: A much larger clone lies a single base off, so this may be a read error. The chain couples TRBV6-1 to TRBJ2-1, with D perhaps TRBD2 (6 bases). This CDR3 is built from 14 residues. CDR1 is MNHNS and CDR2 is SASEGT in the germline V gene. The CDR3, as DNA: TGTGCCAGCAGCCGGGACTGGAACGCGAATGAGCAGTCCTTC. Protein product: CASSRDWNANEQSF.

This chain uses TRBV19 with TRBJ1-1; 8 positions agree with TRBD1. CDR3 length: 13 amino acids. J gave up 4 bases and V 6 bases, and 4 bases lay outside the gene matches. Germline lookup yields CDR1 LNHDA and CDR2 SQIVND (reference sequence). The CDR3 reads CASRDRVGTEAFF. CDR3 nucleotides: TGTGCCAGTAGGGACAGGGTAGGCACTGAAGCTTTCTTT. Based on the CDR3 plus reference TRBV19 and TRBJ1-1, the full variable domain is DGGITQSPKYLFRKEGQNVTLSCEQNLNHDAMYWYRQDPGQGLRLIYYSQIVNDFQKGDIAEGYSVSREKKESFPLTVTSAQKNPTAFYLCASRDRVGTEAFFGQGTRLTVV.

The J gene is TRBJ1-2, the V gene TRBV7-2; the D is unclear. The CDR3 length is 12 residues. V was pared by 3 bases and J by 9 bases, with 11 bases between. Germline assignment: CDR1 SGHTA and CDR2 FQGNSA. Here the CDR3 reads CASSLITFSYTF. The DNA for the CDR3 is TGTGCCAGCAGCTTGATAACATTTAGCTACACCTTC.

The chain couples TRBV2 to TRBJ1-6, with D possibly matching TRBD1 (6 bases). Germline V gene lookup returns CDR1 SNHLY and CDR2 FYNNEI. Trimming removed 4 bases at V and 10 bases at J, with 14 bases between. The CDR3 is 14 amino acids. DNA for the CDR3: TGTGCCAGCAGTGTTCGGGGGGCGAGGTCACCCCTCCACTTT. Its protein product is CASSVRGARSPLHF.

The V gene is TRBV12-3 or TRBV12-4, the J gene TRBJ1-1; D may be TRBD1 (6 bases). V shed 6 bases and J shed 11 bases, with 22 bases lying between them. This CDR3 has 14 amino acids. The chain's CDR3 is CASSPRAGESEAFF. In DNA, the CDR3 is TGTGCCAGCAGCCCTCGGGCAGGGGAAAGTGAGGCTTTCTTT.

The V call is TRBV7-2, the J call TRBJ1-2; D is perhaps TRBD1 (6 bases). Germline V gene sequence: CDR1 SGHTA, CDR2 FQGNSA. The V end was cut by 1 base, the J end by 8 bases, with 14 bases between. The CDR3 is 14 residues long. The CDR3 loop is CASSLEGGSQGYTF. Here the CDR3 DNA reads TGTGCCAGCAGCTTAGAGGGGGGTTCGCAAGGCTACACCTTC.

The chain uses TRBV2 and TRBJ2-6; D uncertain. This CDR3 is built from 14 residues. V gave up 10 bases and J gave up 4 bases, with 14 bases separating them. Germline CDR1 and CDR2: SNHLY and FYNNEI. The CDR3 loop reads CAIQRRLGANVLTF. The DNA of the CDR3 is TGTGCCATCCAACGGCGGCTAGGGGCCAACGTCCTGACTTTC.

This clonotype was found a few times. This rearrangement joins TRBV20-1 to TRBJ2-5; 13 positions match TRBD2. The germline CDR1 and CDR2 sequences are DFQATT and SNEGSKA (reference sequence). Trimming cost V 6 bases and J 5 bases; bases outside gene matches: 9. The length of the CDR3 is 15 residues. CDR3 nucleotide sequence: TGCAGTGCCCGGGGACTAGCGGGATGGGGGGAGACCCAGTACTTC. It codes for CSARGLAGWGETQYF.

In its sample, this clonotype was seen once. The chain couples TRBV19 to TRBJ2-3; a possible D gene is TRBD2 (7 bases). V shed 6 bases and J shed 1 base, with 11 bases lying between them. This CDR3 is built from 14 residues. CDR1 and CDR2 (germline): LNHDA, SQIVND (reference sequence). CDR3 residues: CASSHGGRTDTQYF. In DNA form, the CDR3 reads TGTGCCAGTAGCCACGGGGGGCGCACAGATACGCAGTATTTT.

This sequence joins TRBV25-1 and TRBJ1-6; D not resolved. V was clipped by 9 bases and J by 6 bases, with 21 bases between them. Germline lookup yields CDR1 MGHDK and CDR2 SYGVNS. The length of the CDR3 is 16 residues. This chain's CDR3 is CASSLGSPTSNSPLHF. The DNA of the CDR3 is TGTGCCAGTTCCCTGGGGTCCCCGACTTCTAATTCACCCCTCCACTTT.

Points on this clonotype: A much more abundant neighbour one base away suggests this may be a read error. This chain links TRBV3-1 with TRBJ2-7; 8 nucleotides match TRBD2. Germline V gives CDR1 LGHDT, CDR2 YNNKEL (reference sequence). This CDR3 spans 15 amino acids. Written as DNA, the CDR3 is TGTACCAGCAGCCAAGAGAGCGGGAGAATCAACGAGCAGTACTTC. This codes for CTSSQESGRINEQYF.

This chain joins TRBV10-3 and TRBJ2-7; 14 bases align to TRBD2. The CDR3 spans 16 residues. J was trimmed by 0 bases and V by 10 bases; bases with no gene match: 8. Germline loops: CDR1 ENHRY, CDR2 SYGVKD. For the CDR3, the DNA is TGTGCCACCGGACTAGCGGGGGGCCATCTCTCCTACGAGCAGTACTTC. This codes for CATGLAGGHLSYEQYF.

This chain connects TRBV7-9 to TRBJ1-1; a possible D gene is TRBD1 (6 bases). Germline CDR1 and CDR2: SEHNR and FQNEAQ (reference sequence). With 3 bases removed from V and 2 bases from J, the gap between germline ends came to 10 bases. The CDR3 consists of 14 residues. The DNA for the CDR3 is TGTGCCAGCAGCTTCCCCAGGGGTAACACTGAAGCTTTCTTT. It yields the protein CASSFPRGNTEAFF.

V gene TRBV7-8 combines with J gene TRBJ2-1; TRBD1 might be the D (5 bases). V was cut by 7 bases and J by 8 bases, with 12 bases left in between. The CDR3 runs to 12 residues. Germline CDR1 SGHVS, CDR2 FQNEAQ. The CDR3 protein is CASTYQGDEQFF. As DNA, the CDR3 is TGTGCCAGCACCTACCAAGGGGATGAGCAGTTCTTC.

The J gene is TRBJ2-7, the V gene TRBV6-1; D possibly corresponds to TRBD2 (6 bases). The CDR3 loop spans 14 amino acids. With 4 bases removed from V and 2 bases from J, the gap between germline ends came to 12 bases. Germline V gene sequence: CDR1 MNHNS, CDR2 SASEGT. CDR3 loop: CASSATGGTYEQYF. For the CDR3, the DNA is TGTGCCAGCAGTGCCACCGGCGGGACCTACGAGCAGTACTTC.

This clonotype was recorded once. This sequence joins TRBV19 and TRBJ2-7, with D perhaps matching TRBD1 (5 bases). Trimming took 4 bases from V and 0 from J, leaving 7 bases between them. The CDR3 is 13 residues long. Germline values: CDR1 LNHDA, CDR2 SQIVND (reference sequence). The DNA of the CDR3 is TGTGCCAGTAGTAAGACAGTCTCCTACGAGCAGTACTTC. This translates into CASSKTVSYEQYF.

There are a few counts of this clonotype. The chain employs TRBV7-2 and TRBJ2-1; 7 bases are a match to TRBD2. The CDR3 runs 15 residues. Germline-derived CDR1 and CDR2 are SGHTA and FQGNSA. Trimming cost V 6 bases and J 7 bases; bases outside gene matches: 12. The CDR3 DNA follows: TGTGCCAGCAGTTTCTGGCGGGAGTCGACTAATGAGCAGTTCTTC. Protein sequence: CASSFWRESTNEQFF.

On this clonotype: A much larger clone differs from this one at a single base, so this may be a read error. The chain uses TRBV5-5 and TRBJ2-1, with D tentatively TRBD2 (5 bases). Between the trimmed V and J ends, which lost 1 base and 6 bases, there was a span of 11 bases. Looked up from germline, CDR1 is SGHKS and CDR2 is YYEKEE (reference sequence). This CDR3 region has 14 residues. The CDR3 bases are TGTGCCAGCAGCTTGAGCGGAGAGAGCAATGAGCAGTTCTTC. Translation: CASSLSGESNEQFF.

This sequence joins TRBV7-8 and TRBJ2-2; 9 bases agree with TRBD2. After removal of 7 bases from V and 1 base from J, the junction contained 7 bases not matched to a gene. CDR3 length equals 16 residues. Germline V gene data show CDR1 as SGHVS and CDR2 as FQNEAQ. CDR3 DNA: TGTGCCAGCAAGAAGAATAGCGGGAGGAACACCGGGGAGCTGTTTTTT. It encodes CASKKNSGRNTGELFF.

The chain carries TRBV5-1 and TRBJ2-1; TRBD2 matches 7 bases. This CDR3 region has 15 residues. The V gene's germline CDR1 is SGHRS and CDR2 YFSETQ. V was pared by 4 bases and J by 11 bases, with 15 bases of the junction left unmatched. CDR3 DNA: TGCGCCAGCAGCGGCGGGAGCGCCATGGTAGATCAGCAGTTCTTC. Translated, it gives CASSGGSAMVDQQFF.

This chain connects TRBV2 to TRBJ1-1; 9 nucleotides agree with TRBD1. The CDR3 consists of 12 residues. CDR1 is SNHLY and CDR2 is FYNNEI in the germline V gene. The J segment lost 14 bases and the V segment lost 8 bases, leaving 12 bases of the junction unmatched. The CDR3 DNA follows: TGTGCCAGCCCGAACCGGGACAGGGTAGTATTCTTT. Amino acids: CASPNRDRVVFF.

This chain links TRBV20-1 with TRBJ2-5; the D is unclear. The CDR3 contains 11 residues. V dropped 3 bases and J dropped 6 bases, with 8 bases sitting between them. Germline V gene sequence: CDR1 DFQATT, CDR2 SNEGSKA (reference sequence). The CDR3 coding sequence is TGCAGTGCTAGTTTGGGAAAGACCCAGTACTTC. Translated: CSASLGKTQYF.

This clonotype was seen a handful of times. The rearrangement joins TRBV2 to TRBJ1-2; D gene unclear. V dropped 6 bases and J dropped 4 bases, with 12 bases sitting between them. The CDR3 is made up of 13 amino acids. Germline-derived CDR1 and CDR2 are SNHLY and FYNNEI. The DNA for the CDR3 is TGTGCCAGCAGGGGAGATGCCGGCTATGGCTACACCTTC. Translation: CASRGDAGYGYTF.

V gene TRBV7-3 combines with J gene TRBJ1-1; D call uncertain. Germline loops: CDR1 SGHTA, CDR2 FQGTGA. The CDR3 is made up of 13 amino acids. V was cut by 0 bases and J by 5 bases, with 7 bases left in between. This chain's CDR3 is CASSLTDRTEAFF. For the CDR3, the DNA is TGTGCCAGCAGCTTAACCGATCGTACTGAAGCTTTCTTT. Full variable domain (outside the CDR3, taken from reference TRBV7-3 and TRBJ1-1): GAGVSQTPSNKVTEKGKYVELRCDPISGHTALYWYRQSLGQGPEFLIYFQGTGAADDSGLPNDRFFAVRPEGSVSTLKIQRTERGDSAVYLCASSLTDRTEAFFGQGTRLTVV.

In its sample, this clonotype was seen a few times. The chain couples TRBV30 to TRBJ2-7; 7 bases are a match to TRBD1. V was clipped by 5 bases and J by 0 bases; unmatched bases: 7. The CDR3 contains 14 residues. Germline-derived CDR1 and CDR2 are GTSNPN and SVGIG (reference sequence). The CDR3 spells CAWVAGTASYEQYF. Written as DNA, the CDR3 is TGTGCCTGGGTGGCCGGGACAGCCTCCTACGAGCAGTACTTC. Filled out from reference TRBV30 and TRBJ2-7, the complete variable domain reads SQTIHQWPATLVQPVGSPLSLECTVEGTSNPNLYWYRQAAGRGLQLLFYSVGIGQISSEVPQNLSASRPQDRQFILSSKKLLLSDSGFYLCAWVAGTASYEQYFGPGTRLTVT.

This chain joins TRBV11-3 and TRBJ2-7; D may be TRBD2 (6 bases). The CDR3 totals 13 residues. In germline, CDR1 is SGHNT, CDR2 YENEEA. V lost 4 bases to trimming and J lost 3 bases, with 10 bases between them. The CDR3 protein is CASSSRRGYEQYF. CDR3 nucleotide sequence: TGTGCCAGCAGCTCAAGGCGGGGCTACGAGCAGTACTTC.

Comment on this clonotype: A much more abundant neighbour one base away suggests this may be a read error. The rearrangement links TRBV7-2 to TRBJ2-7; tentative D call: TRBD2 (7 bases). The CDR3 runs to 15 residues. Germline CDR1 reads SGHTA; CDR2 reads FQGNSA. The CDR3 protein is CAGSWGGASSYEQYF. The CDR3 nucleotides read TGTGCCGGCAGTTGGGGGGGCGCCAGCTCCTACGAGCAGTACTTC.

V is TRBV10-3 and J is TRBJ2-3; TRBD2 matches at 9 bases. There are 15 residues in the CDR3. The J segment lost 4 bases and the V segment lost 10 bases, leaving 12 bases of the junction unmatched. In germline, CDR1 is ENHRY, CDR2 SYGVKD. CDR3 residues: CASSLAGGEADTQYF. CDR3 sequence (DNA): TGTGCCAGCTCCTTGGCGGGGGGGGAGGCAGATACGCAGTATTTT.